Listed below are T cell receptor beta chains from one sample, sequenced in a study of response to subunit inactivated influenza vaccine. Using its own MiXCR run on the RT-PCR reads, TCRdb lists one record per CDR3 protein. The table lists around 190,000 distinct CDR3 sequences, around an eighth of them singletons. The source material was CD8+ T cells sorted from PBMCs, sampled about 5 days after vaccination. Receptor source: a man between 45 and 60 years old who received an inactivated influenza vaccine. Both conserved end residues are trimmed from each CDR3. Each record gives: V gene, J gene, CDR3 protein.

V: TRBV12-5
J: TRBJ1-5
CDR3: ASGLEGQPQH

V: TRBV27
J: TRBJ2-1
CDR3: ASSLTVSYNEQF

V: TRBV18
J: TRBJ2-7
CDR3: ASSEGTGGYEQY

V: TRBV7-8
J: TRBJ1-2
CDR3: ASSGTGRSSYGYT

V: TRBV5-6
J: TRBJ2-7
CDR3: ASSSAGGSSSYEQY

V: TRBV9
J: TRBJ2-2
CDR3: ASSALAGGAGELF

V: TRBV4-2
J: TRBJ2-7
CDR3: ASSQFGVQLGSYEQY

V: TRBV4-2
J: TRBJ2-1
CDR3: ASSPQLSGGAYNEQF

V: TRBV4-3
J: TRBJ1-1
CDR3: ASSQETGAWAEAF

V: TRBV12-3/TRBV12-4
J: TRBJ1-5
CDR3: ASSSQGLQPQH

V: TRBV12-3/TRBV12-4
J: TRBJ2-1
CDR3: ASRIPGLGYNEQF

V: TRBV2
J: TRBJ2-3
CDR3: ASTGLAGTDTQY

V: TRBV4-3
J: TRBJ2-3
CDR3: ASSPEGRRGDTQY

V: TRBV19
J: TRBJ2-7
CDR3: ASSIKNGPYEQY

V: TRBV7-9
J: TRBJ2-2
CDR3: ASSARDSNTGELF

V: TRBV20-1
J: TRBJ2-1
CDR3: SAYLWRSSYNEQF

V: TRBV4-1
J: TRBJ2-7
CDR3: ASSQADSAYEQY

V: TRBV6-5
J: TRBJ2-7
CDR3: ASSSRGQHYEQY

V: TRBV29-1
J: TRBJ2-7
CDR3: SVEEKAGSSYEQY

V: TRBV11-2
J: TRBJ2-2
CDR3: ASSLKLTGELF

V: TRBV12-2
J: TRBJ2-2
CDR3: ASRTTPGSTGRTGELF

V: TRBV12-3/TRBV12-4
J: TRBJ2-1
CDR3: ASSPRASGLYNEQF

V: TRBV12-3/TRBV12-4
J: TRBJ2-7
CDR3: ASSSGTYSYEQY

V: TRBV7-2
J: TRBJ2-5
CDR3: ASSSTRGIETQY

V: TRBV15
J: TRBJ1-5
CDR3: ATSRDLRSNQPQH

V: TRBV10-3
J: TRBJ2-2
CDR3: AISEVGMNTGELF

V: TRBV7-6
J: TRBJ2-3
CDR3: ASSSGPTDTQY

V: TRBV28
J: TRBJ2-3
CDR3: ASIQRGPDTQY

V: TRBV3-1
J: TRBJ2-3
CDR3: ASSHSLAGTDTQY

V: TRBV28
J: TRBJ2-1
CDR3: ATGSPNPYNEQF

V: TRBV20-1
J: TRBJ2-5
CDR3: SAGLLAGVEETQY

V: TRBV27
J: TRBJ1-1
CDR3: ASSFHGQGEFSEAF

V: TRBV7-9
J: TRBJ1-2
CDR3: ASSLVGSRYGYT

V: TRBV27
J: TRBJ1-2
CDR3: ASSFAGSGYGYT

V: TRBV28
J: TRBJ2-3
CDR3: ASSAGRPTDTQY

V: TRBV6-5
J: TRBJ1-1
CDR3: ASSRTGGLAF

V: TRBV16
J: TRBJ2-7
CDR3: ASSQSAGDSYEQY

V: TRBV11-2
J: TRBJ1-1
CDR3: ASSLVVWGGNTEAF

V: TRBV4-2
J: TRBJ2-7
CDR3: ASSHPGLAETYEQY

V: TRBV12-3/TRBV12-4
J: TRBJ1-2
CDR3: ASSLGSSVGYT

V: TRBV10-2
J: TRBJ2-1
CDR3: ASSESGLAGGPPGNEQF

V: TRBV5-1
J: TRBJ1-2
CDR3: ASSWTGQGLYGYT

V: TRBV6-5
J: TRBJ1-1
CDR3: ASSYSTGAAEAF

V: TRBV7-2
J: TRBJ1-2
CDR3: ASSLTGVEGYT

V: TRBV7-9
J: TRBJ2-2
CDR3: ASSVSDRQGRTGELF

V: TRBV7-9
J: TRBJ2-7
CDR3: ASSLASGEQY

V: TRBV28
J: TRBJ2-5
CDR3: ASSLITDNHKETQY

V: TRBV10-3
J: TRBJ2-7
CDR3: AISPDSYEQY

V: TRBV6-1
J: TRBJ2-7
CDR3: ASSEPRTEHSYEQY

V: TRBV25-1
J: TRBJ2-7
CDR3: ASSDSGASSYEQY

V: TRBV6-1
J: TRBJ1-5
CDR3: ASQNRGSNQPQH

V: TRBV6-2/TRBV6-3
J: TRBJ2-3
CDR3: ARSIAGDTQY